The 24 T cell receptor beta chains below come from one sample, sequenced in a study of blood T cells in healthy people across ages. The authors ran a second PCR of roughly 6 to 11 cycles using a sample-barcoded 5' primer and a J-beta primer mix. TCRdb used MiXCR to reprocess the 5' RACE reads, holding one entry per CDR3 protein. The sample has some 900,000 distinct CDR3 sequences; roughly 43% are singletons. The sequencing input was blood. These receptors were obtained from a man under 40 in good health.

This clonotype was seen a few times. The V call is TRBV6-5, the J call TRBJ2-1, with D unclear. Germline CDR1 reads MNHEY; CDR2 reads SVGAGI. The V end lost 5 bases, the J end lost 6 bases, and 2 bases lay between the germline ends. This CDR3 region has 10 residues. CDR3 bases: TGTGCCAGCAGTGTCAATGAGCAGTTCTTC. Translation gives CASSVNEQFF.

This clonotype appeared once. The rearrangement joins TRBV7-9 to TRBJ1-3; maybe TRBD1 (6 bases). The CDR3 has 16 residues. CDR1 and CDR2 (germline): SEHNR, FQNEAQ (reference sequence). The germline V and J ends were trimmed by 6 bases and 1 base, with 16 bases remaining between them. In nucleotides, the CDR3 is TGTGCCAGCAGGCGAGAGGGGGGCAGTTCTGGAAACACCATATATTTT. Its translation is CASRREGGSSGNTIYF.

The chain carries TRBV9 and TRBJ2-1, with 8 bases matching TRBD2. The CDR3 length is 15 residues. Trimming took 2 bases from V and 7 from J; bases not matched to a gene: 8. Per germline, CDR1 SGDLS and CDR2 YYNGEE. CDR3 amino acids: CASSVGPAGVNEQFF. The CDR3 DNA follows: TGTGCCAGCAGCGTGGGACCAGCGGGGGTAAATGAGCAGTTCTTC.

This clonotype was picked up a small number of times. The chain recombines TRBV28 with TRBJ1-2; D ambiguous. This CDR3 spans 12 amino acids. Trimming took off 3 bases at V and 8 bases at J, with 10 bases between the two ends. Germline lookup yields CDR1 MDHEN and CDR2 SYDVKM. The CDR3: CASSFRREGYTF. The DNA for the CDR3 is TGTGCCAGCAGTTTTCGAAGGGAAGGCTACACCTTC.

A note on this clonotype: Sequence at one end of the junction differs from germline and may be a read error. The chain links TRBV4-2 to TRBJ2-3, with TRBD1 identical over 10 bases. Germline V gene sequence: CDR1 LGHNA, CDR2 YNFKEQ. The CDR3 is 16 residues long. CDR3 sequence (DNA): TGTGTCAGCAGCCTACCGGGACAGGGGAGCACAGATACGCAGTATTTT. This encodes CVSSLPGQGSTDTQYF.

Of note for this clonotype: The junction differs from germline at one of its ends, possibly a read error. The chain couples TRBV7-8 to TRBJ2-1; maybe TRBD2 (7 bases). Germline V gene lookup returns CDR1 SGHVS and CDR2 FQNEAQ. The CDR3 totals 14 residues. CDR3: CASTRGGTYSEQFF. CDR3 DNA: TGTGCCAGCACACGCGGGGGCACCTACAGTGAGCAGTTCTTC.

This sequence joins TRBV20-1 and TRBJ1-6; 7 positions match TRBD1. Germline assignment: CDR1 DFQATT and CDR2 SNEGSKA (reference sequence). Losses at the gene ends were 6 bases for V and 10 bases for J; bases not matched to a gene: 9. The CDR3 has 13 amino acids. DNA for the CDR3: TGCAGTGCCTATGAGACAGGGACCTCACCCCTCCACTTT. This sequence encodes CSAYETGTSPLHF.

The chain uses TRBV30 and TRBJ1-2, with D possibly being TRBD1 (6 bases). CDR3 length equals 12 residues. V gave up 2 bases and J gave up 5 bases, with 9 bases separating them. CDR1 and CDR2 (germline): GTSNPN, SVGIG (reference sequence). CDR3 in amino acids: CAWSTGNYGYTF. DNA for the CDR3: TGTGCCTGGAGTACAGGGAATTATGGCTACACCTTC.

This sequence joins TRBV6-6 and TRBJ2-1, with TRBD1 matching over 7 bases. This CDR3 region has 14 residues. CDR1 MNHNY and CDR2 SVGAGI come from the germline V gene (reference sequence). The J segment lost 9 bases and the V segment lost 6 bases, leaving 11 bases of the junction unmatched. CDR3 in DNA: TGTGCCAGCAGCCGCCTGACAGGGCAGGGTGAGCAGTTCTTC. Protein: CASSRLTGQGEQFF.

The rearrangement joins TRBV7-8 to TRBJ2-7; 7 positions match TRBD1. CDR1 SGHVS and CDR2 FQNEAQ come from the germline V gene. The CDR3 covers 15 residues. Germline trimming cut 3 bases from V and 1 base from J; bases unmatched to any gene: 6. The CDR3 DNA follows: TGTGCCAGCAGCTTGTCTGACAGGGCGTCCTACGAGCAGTACTTC. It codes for CASSLSDRASYEQYF.

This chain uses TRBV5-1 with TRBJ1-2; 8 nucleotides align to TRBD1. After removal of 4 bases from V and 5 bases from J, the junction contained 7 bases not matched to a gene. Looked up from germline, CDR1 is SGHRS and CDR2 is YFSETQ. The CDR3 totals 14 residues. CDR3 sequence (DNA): TGCGCCAGCAGCCCAGGGGGCGATGGATATGGCTACACCTTC. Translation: CASSPGGDGYGYTF.

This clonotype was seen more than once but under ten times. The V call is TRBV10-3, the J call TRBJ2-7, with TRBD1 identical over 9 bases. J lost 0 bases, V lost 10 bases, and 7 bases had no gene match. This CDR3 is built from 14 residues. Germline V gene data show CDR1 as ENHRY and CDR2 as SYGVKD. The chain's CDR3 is CATEETGGSYEQYF. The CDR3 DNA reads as TGTGCCACCGAAGAGACAGGGGGCTCCTACGAGCAGTACTTC.

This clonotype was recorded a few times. The CDR3 region is CASSHPGAGVETQYF. Here the CDR3 DNA reads TGCGCCAGCAGCCATCCAGGGGCGGGGGTTGAGACCCAGTACTTC. The chain has TRBV4-1 and TRBJ2-5; possible D gene TRBD2, 7 bases. This CDR3 comprises 15 residues. V was trimmed by 3 bases and J by 5 bases, leaving 16 bases between them. Germline V gene sequence: CDR1 MGHRA, CDR2 YSYEKL.

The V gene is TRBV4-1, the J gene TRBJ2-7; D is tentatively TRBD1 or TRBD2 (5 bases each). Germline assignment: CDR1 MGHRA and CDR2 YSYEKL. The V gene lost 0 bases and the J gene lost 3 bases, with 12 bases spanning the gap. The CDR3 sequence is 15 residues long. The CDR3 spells CASSQETGPLYEQYF. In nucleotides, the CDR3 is TGCGCCAGCAGCCAAGAGACGGGGCCGCTCTACGAGCAGTACTTC.

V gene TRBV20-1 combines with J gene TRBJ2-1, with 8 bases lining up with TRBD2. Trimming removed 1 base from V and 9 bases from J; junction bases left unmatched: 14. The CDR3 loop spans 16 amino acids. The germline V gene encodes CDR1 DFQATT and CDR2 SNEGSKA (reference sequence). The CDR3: CSARVPITGGDGEQFF. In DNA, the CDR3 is TGCAGTGCTAGAGTCCCGATAACGGGAGGGGACGGTGAGCAGTTCTTC.

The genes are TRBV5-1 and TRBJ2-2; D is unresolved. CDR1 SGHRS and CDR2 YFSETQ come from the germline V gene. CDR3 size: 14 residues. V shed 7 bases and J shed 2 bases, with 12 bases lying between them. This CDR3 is CASGMTVNTGELFF. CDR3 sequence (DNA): TGCGCCAGCGGGATGACGGTTAACACCGGGGAGCTGTTTTTT.

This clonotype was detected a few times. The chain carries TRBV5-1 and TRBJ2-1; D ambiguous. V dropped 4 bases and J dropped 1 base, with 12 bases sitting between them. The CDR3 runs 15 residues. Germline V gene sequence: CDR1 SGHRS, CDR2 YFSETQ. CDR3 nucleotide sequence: TGCGCCAGCAGCACATTCGGCGATTCCTACAATGAGCAGTTCTTC. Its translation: CASSTFGDSYNEQFF.

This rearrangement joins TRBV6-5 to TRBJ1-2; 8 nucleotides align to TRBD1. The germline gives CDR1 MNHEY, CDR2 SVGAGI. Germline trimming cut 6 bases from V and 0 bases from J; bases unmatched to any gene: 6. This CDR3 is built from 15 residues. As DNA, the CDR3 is TGTGCCAGCAGCCCGCAGGGGGCCACTAACTATGGCTACACCTTC. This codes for CASSPQGATNYGYTF.

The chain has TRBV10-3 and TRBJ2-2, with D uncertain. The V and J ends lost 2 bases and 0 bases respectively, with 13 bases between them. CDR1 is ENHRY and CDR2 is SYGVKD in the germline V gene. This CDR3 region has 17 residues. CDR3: CAISEVRPRANTGELFF. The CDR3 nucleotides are TGTGCCATCAGTGAGGTCCGGCCTAGGGCGAACACCGGGGAGCTGTTTTTT.

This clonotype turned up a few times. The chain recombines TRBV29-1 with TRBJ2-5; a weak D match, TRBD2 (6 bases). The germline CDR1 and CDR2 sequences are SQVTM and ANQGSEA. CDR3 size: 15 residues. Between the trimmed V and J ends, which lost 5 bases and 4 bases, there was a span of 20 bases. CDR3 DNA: TGCAGCGTTACCCGCCGACTAGTGGCCCCAGAGACCCAGTACTTC. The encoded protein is CSVTRRLVAPETQYF.

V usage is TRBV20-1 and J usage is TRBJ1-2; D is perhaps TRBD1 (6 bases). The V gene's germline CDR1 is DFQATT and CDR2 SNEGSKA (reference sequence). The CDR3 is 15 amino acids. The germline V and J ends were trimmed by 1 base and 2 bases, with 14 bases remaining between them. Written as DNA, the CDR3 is TGCAGTGCTAGAGGGAACGACAGGAACAACTATGGCTACACCTTC. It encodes CSARGNDRNNYGYTF.

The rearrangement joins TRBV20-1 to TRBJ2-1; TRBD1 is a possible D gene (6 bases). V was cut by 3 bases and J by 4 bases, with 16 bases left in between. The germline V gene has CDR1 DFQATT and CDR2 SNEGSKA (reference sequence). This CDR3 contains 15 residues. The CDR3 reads CSARPLGDRYNEQFF. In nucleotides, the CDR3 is TGCAGTGCTAGGCCCTTGGGTGACAGGTACAATGAGCAGTTCTTC.

In DNA form, the CDR3 reads TGCGCCAGCAGCTCAACGACAGGGAAAGAGACCCAGTACTTC. Protein: CASSSTTGKETQYF. This chain joins TRBV5-1 and TRBJ2-5; TRBD1 matches at 7 bases. V lost 3 bases and J lost 3; bases outside the gene matches: 5. The CDR3 has 14 residues. Germline V gene data show CDR1 as SGHRS and CDR2 as YFSETQ.

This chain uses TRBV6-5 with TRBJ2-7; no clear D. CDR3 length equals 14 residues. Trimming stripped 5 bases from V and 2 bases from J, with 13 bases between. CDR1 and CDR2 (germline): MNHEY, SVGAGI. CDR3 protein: CASSRRRPAYEQYF. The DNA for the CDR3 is TGTGCCAGCAGTCGTCGCAGGCCAGCCTACGAGCAGTACTTC.